Presented here are 5 T cell receptor beta chains from one specimen sequenced in a study of blood T cell repertoires in COVID-19. Assay: immunoSEQ multiplex PCR; the TCRdb copy retains only in-frame clones and omits some. The table records 65,000 or so clones, more than 65% of them present only once. Material: peripheral blood. The origin of the receptors is a human donor in a cohort sampled during active COVID-19.

J is TRBJ2-1 and V is TRBV19; possible D gene TRBD1, 6 bases. The V and J ends lost 5 bases and 6 bases respectively, with 14 bases between them. CDR1 is LNHDA, CDR2 SQIVND, per germline (reference sequence). The CDR3 runs to 14 residues. DNA of the CDR3: TGTGCCAGTAGTGTACAGGGCTCCGTCAATGAGCAGTTCTTC. Translation gives CASSVQGSVNEQFF.

The chain has TRBV12-3 or TRBV12-4 and TRBJ1-5; D is undetermined. This CDR3 comprises 13 residues. V was pared by 3 bases and J by 4 bases, with 7 bases between. Here the CDR3 reads CASSFAGNQPQHF. CDR3 DNA: TGTGCCAGCAGTTTTGCCGGGAATCAGCCCCAGCATTTT.

The gene calls are TRBV29-1 and TRBJ1-2; the match to TRBD1 covers 7 bases. There are 12 residues in the CDR3. The J segment lost 8 bases and the V segment lost 5 bases, leaving 8 bases of the junction unmatched. Germline-derived CDR1 and CDR2 are SQVTM and ANQGSEA. This chain's CDR3 is CSVRHQGDGYTF. The CDR3 DNA follows: TGCAGCGTTCGTCACCAGGGGGACGGCTACACCTTC.

The V and J genes are TRBV2 and TRBJ2-2, with 8 bases aligning to TRBD2. Per germline, CDR1 SNHLY and CDR2 FYNNEI. This CDR3 contains 15 residues. The junction had 9 bases not matched to a gene; V was cut back by 8 bases and J by 4 bases. As DNA, the CDR3 is TGTGCCAGCCAAAACGGGGGGGCGGGCACCGGGGAGCTGTTTTTT. It translates to CASQNGGAGTGELFF. The variable domain in full, completed from reference TRBV2 and TRBJ2-2, reads EPEVTQTPSHQVTQMGQEVILRCVPISNHLYFYWYRQILGQKVEFLVSFYNNEISEKSEIFDDQFSVERPDGSNFTLKIRSTKLEDSAMYFCASQNGGAGTGELFFGEGSRLTVL.

This chain connects TRBV18 to TRBJ2-7; 9 bases align to TRBD1. The ends lost 3 bases at V and 3 bases at J; junction bases unmatched: 9. The germline CDR1 and CDR2 sequences are KGHSH and LQKENI. This CDR3 is 16 amino acids long. The CDR3 bases are TGTGCCAGCTCACCCCCCGGGACAGGGAGTCTCTACGAGCAGTACTTC. Residues: CASSPPGTGSLYEQYF.